The sequence of this TCR beta chain was determined in a study of shared clonotypes between healthy human individuals. Sequenced by immunoSEQ multiplex PCR; TCRdb stores in-frame clones only, minus some. The profile shows some 980,000 clones, over 60% of them singletons. Overall study findings and caveats: Among non-shared clonotypes, generation probabilities were lower than among those shared by all four donors. Larger estimated richness was generally recorded for naive subsets relative to memory subsets.

This clone was recorded once. Its antigen remains unidentified. The CDR3 extends over 15 amino acids. The germline V gene encodes CDR1 SNHLY and CDR2 FYNNEI. Trimming cost V 5 bases and J 5 bases; bases outside gene matches: 6. The chain links TRBV2 to TRBJ1-4, with TRBD1 identical over 9 bases. This TCR derives from a young man in good health. Source material: memory CD4+ T cells sorted from blood. Subset given: CD45RA-negative fraction. CDR3: CASSPPGQGNEKLFF. The DNA of the CDR3 is TGTGCCAGCAGTCCCCCGGGACAGGGAAATGAAAAACTGTTTTTT.